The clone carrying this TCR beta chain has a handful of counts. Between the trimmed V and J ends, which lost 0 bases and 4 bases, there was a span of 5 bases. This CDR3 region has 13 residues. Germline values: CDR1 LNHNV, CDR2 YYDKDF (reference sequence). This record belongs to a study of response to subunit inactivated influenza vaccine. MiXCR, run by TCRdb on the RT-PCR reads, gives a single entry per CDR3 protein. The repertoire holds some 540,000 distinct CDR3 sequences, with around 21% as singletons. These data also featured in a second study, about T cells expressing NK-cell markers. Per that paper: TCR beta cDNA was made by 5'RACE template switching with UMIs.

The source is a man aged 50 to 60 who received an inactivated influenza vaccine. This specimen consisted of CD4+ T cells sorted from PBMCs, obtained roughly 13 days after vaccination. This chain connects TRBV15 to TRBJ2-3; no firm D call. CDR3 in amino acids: CATSRDMADTQYF. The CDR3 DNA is TGTGCCACCAGCAGAGATATGGCAGATACGCAGTATTTT.